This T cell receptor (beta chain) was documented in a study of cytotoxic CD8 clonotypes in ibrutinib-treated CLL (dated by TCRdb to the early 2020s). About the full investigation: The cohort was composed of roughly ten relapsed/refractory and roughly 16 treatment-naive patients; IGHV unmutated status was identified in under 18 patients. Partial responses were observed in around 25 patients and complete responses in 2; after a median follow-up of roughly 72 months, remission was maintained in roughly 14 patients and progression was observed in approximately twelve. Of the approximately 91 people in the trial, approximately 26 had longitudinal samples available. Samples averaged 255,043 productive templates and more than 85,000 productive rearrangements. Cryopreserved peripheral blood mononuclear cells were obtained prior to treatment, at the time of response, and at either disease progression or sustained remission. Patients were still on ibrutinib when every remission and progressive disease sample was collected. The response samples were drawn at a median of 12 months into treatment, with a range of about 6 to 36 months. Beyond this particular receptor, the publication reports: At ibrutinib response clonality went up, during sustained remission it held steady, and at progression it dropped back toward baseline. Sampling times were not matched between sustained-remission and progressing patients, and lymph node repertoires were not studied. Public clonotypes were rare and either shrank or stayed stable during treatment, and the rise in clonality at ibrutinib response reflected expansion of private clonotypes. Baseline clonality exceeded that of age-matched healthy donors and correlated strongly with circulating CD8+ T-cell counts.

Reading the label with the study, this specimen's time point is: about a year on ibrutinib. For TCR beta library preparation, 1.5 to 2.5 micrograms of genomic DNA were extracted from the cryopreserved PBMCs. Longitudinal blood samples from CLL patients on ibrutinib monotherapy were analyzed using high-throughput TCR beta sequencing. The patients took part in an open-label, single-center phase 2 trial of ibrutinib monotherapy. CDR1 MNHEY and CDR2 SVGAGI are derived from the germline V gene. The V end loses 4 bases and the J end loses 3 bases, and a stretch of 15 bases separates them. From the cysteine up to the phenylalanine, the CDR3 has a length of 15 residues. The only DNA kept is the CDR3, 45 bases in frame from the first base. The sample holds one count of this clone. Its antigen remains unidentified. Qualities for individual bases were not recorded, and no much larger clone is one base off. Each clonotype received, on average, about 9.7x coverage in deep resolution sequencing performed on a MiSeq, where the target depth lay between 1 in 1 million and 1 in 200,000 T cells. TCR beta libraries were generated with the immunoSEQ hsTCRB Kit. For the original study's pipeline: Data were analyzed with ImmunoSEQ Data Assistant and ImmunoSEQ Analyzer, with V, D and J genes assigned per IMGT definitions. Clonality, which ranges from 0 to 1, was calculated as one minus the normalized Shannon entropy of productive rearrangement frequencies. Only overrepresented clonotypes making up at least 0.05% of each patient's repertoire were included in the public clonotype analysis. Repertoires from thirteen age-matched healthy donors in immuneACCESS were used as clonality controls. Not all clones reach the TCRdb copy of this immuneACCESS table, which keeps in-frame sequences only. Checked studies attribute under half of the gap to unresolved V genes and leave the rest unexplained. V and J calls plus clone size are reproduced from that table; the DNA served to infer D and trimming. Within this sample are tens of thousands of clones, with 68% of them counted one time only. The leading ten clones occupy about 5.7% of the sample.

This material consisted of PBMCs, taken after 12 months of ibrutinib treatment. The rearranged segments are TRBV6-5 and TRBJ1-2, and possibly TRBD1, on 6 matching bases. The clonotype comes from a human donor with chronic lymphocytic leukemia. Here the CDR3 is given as CASSSRRDTDYGYTF. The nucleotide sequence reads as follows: TGTGCCAGCAGTTCCCGGAGGGACACCGACTATGGCTACACCTTC.